The TCR beta chain described here comes from a study of T cells in Graves' hyperthyroidism and ophthalmopathy. The CDR3 has 19 amino acids. Trimming stripped 0 bases from V and 1 base from J, with 16 bases between. Germline V CDR1 and CDR2: LGHDT, YNNKEL (reference sequence). Uncontrolled infection, other autoimmune disease, pregnancy or lactation disqualified patients from enrolment. Clinical symptoms, serum thyroxine and TRAb, thyroid ultrasound and orbital computed tomography were used for the diagnoses. Template material for amplifying TCR beta CDR3 regions consisted of RNA transcripts. TCR CDR3 regions were first amplified by RT-PCR with HTBI primers. MiXCR was run by TCRdb on the multiplex PCR reads, yielding one entry per CDR3 protein. The table records about 380,000 distinct CDR3 sequences, around 13% of them present only once. This clonotype was recorded many times.

This receptor was obtained from a woman in her sixties with Graves' hyperthyroidism. Specimen: blood. The gene calls are TRBV3-1 and TRBJ1-6, with D perhaps matching TRBD1 (5 bases). The CDR3: CASSQDRRAGRSYNSPLHF. The CDR3 DNA sequence: TGTGCCAGCAGCCAAGATCGGAGGGCAGGGAGATCCTATAATTCACCCCTCCACTTT.